Each of the 20 T cell receptor beta chains below was sequenced from the same sample in a study of shared clonotypes between healthy human individuals. Clones were sequenced by immunoSEQ multiplex PCR, and TCRdb holds only the in-frame ones, with some missing. This sample has approximately 1,000,000 clones; roughly 74% occur once, and the top ten carry approximately 0.5%. Source material: memory CD4+ T cells from PBMCs. Subset defined: CD45RA-negative fraction. These receptors originate from a man younger than 30 in good health. Some clones in this sample may be carry-over from other donors' samples.

V gene TRBV5-1 combines with J gene TRBJ2-1, with TRBD1 matching over 10 bases. The CDR3 contains 17 residues. The germline V gene encodes CDR1 SGHRS and CDR2 YFSETQ. V shed 5 bases, J shed 7 bases, and the junction held 15 bases outside the gene matches. The CDR3 DNA reads TGCGCCAGCAGGCCCACATTGACAGGGGGCGGTTCGAATGAGCAGTTCTTC. Its protein is CASRPTLTGGGSNEQFF.

This clone was seen a single time. This chain joins TRBV11-2 and TRBJ2-1; D possibly corresponds to TRBD1 (7 bases). V lost 1 base and J 7 bases, leaving 11 bases between the germline ends. This CDR3 contains 14 residues. Germline assignment: CDR1 SGHAT and CDR2 FQNNGV. Here the CDR3 DNA reads TGTGCCAGCAGCTTAGTTCAGGGGGGAAATGAGCAGTTCTTC. Translation gives CASSLVQGGNEQFF.

A few counts support this clone. The CDR3 protein is CSAASDGGYTF. The CDR3 region has the DNA TGCAGTGCGGCATCAGACGGTGGCTACACCTTC. V gene TRBV20-1 combines with J gene TRBJ1-2; the D is unclear. V was trimmed by 6 bases and J by 7 bases, leaving 12 bases between them. Germline CDR1 DFQATT, CDR2 SNEGSKA (reference sequence). CDR3 size: 11 residues.

This clone was recorded a few times. The chain employs TRBV29-1 and TRBJ1-3; tentatively, D is TRBD1 (5 bases). V shed 6 bases and J shed 0 bases, with 12 bases lying between them. This CDR3 region has 14 residues. Looked up from germline, CDR1 is SQVTM and CDR2 is ANQGSEA. Here the CDR3 reads CSVGSQVSGNTIYF. In DNA, the CDR3 is TGCAGCGTGGGCTCACAGGTCTCTGGAAACACCATATATTTT.

The rearrangement joins TRBV7-2 to TRBJ1-1; D unresolved. Germline V lookup: CDR1 SGHTA, CDR2 FQGNSA. Trimming stripped 5 bases from V and 1 base from J, with 11 bases between. CDR3 length: 14 amino acids. This chain's CDR3 is CASSATFWNTEAFF. DNA of the CDR3: TGTGCCAGCAGCGCGACGTTTTGGAACACTGAAGCTTTCTTT.

This chain links TRBV5-5 with TRBJ2-5; D uncertain. V was trimmed by 0 bases and J by 4 bases, leaving 10 bases between them. Germline V gene lookup returns CDR1 SGHKS and CDR2 YYEKEE (reference sequence). This CDR3 is 14 amino acids long. CDR3 region: CASSLGSTRETQYF. The CDR3 nucleotides read TGTGCCAGCAGCTTGGGTAGTACCCGAGAGACCCAGTACTTC. Full variable domain (remainder filled in from reference TRBV5-5 and TRBJ2-5): DAGVTQSPTHLIKTRGQQVTLRCSPISGHKSVSWYQQVLGQGPQFIFQYYEKEERGRGNFPDRFSARQFPNYSSELNVNALLLGDSALYLCASSLGSTRETQYFGPGTRLLVL.

This clone appeared a single time. The gene calls are TRBV30 and TRBJ1-4; D may be TRBD1 (5 bases). With 2 bases removed from V and 5 bases from J, the gap between germline ends came to 9 bases. The CDR3 contains 13 residues. CDR1 is GTSNPN, CDR2 SVGIG, per germline (reference sequence). The CDR3 DNA sequence: TGTGCCTGGAGTTGGGGCAGAAATGAAAAACTGTTTTTT. Residues: CAWSWGRNEKLFF.

The chain uses TRBV12-5 and TRBJ2-2; D possibly corresponds to TRBD1 (5 bases). This CDR3 region has 17 residues. Trimming removed 8 bases at V and 0 bases at J, with 19 bases between. The V gene's germline CDR1 is LGHNT and CDR2 FRNRAP. The CDR3 region has the DNA TGTGCTAGTACCACCTTCGTGGGGCAGGCGAACACCGGGGAGCTGTTTTTT. As protein: CASTTFVGQANTGELFF.

The sample holds a few counts of this clone. CDR3 in DNA: TGTGCCTGGAGTGCATCCAAGGTTGGCTACACCTTC. Its protein product is CAWSASKVGYTF. V is TRBV30 and J is TRBJ1-2; D is uncertain. This CDR3 has 12 residues. V lost 1 base, J lost 7 bases, and 10 bases lay in between. CDR1 is GTSNPN and CDR2 is SVGIG in the germline V gene (reference sequence).

The V and J genes are TRBV7-3 and TRBJ1-5, with D unclear. Germline values: CDR1 SGHTA, CDR2 FQGTGA. V lost 2 bases and J lost 0, with 8 bases in between. This CDR3 spans 15 amino acids. The CDR3 nucleotides read TGTGCCAGCAGCTTAGACGGGAATAGCAATCAGCCCCAGCATTTT. Translating gives CASSLDGNSNQPQHF.

The chain recombines TRBV18 with TRBJ2-5; TRBD2 agrees at 7 bases. CDR1 KGHSH and CDR2 LQKENI come from the germline V gene. J gave up 5 bases and V 3 bases, and 9 bases lay outside the gene matches. The length of the CDR3 is 15 residues. Written as DNA, the CDR3 is TGTGCCAGCTCACCCGGGACTGGGCGGGAGGAGACCCAGTACTTC. This codes for CASSPGTGREETQYF.

This clone was recorded at least ten times. This chain links TRBV2 with TRBJ1-5; no firm D call. Trimming cost V 6 bases and J 4 bases, with 10 bases left between them. Germline V gives CDR1 SNHLY, CDR2 FYNNEI. The CDR3 contains 13 residues. CDR3 DNA: TGTGCCAGCAGCCCGGACTTTAATCAGCCCCAGCATTTT. Translating gives CASSPDFNQPQHF.

V is TRBV5-1 and J is TRBJ2-7; D is uncertain. The germline CDR1 and CDR2 sequences are SGHRS and YFSETQ. The V and J ends lost 4 bases and 3 bases respectively, with 17 bases between them. This CDR3 is built from 15 residues. This chain's CDR3 is CASSHGGDRDYEQYF. The CDR3 coding sequence is TGCGCCAGCAGCCACGGTGGGGATCGAGACTACGAGCAGTACTTC. Filled out from reference TRBV5-1 and TRBJ2-7, the complete variable domain reads KAGVTQTPRYLIKTRGQQVTLSCSPISGHRSVSWYQQTPGQGLQFLFEYFSETQRNKGNFPGRFSGRQFSNSRSEMNVSTLELGDSALYLCASSHGGDRDYEQYFGPGTRLTVT.

V usage is TRBV7-2 and J usage is TRBJ2-7; D assignment may be TRBD1 or TRBD2 (6 bases each). This CDR3 has 18 residues. Germline V gives CDR1 SGHTA, CDR2 FQGNSA. V was trimmed by 2 bases and J by 0 bases, leaving 20 bases between them. Here the CDR3 DNA reads TGTGCCAGCAGCTTAATGGGGGGCGTAGGTAAAAGCTCCTACGAGCAGTACTTC. Its translation: CASSLMGGVGKSSYEQYF.

The V and J genes are TRBV5-1 and TRBJ1-2; possibly TRBD1 for D (5 bases). Germline V gene lookup returns CDR1 SGHRS and CDR2 YFSETQ. With 3 bases removed from V and 5 bases from J, the gap between germline ends came to 11 bases. The CDR3 sequence is 13 residues long. In nucleotides, the CDR3 is TGCGCCAGCAGCTCGGGACGGATATATGGCTACACCTTC. This codes for CASSSGRIYGYTF.

This clone was recorded once. The V gene is TRBV7-2, the J gene TRBJ2-5; weak D call: TRBD2 (5 bases). V gave up 1 base and J gave up 3 bases, with 21 bases separating them. CDR1 and CDR2 (germline): SGHTA, FQGNSA. The CDR3 runs 18 residues. CDR3 DNA sequence: TGTGCCAGCAGCTTAGGCTTATTCGCGAGGGCCCGAAAAGAGACCCAGTACTTC. Translation gives CASSLGLFARARKETQYF. Based on the CDR3 plus reference TRBV7-2 and TRBJ2-5, the full variable domain is GAGVSQSPSNKVTEKGKDVELRCDPISGHTALYWYRQSLGQGLEFLIYFQGNSAPDKSGLPSDRFSAERTGGSVSTLTIQRTQQEDSAVYLCASSLGLFARARKETQYFGPGTRLLVL.

CDR3 coding DNA: TGTGCCAGCAGCTCACAGGGATTACAAGAGACCCAGTACTTC. Residues: CASSSQGLQETQYF. The chain joins TRBV7-8 to TRBJ2-5, with D possibly TRBD1 on 6 matching bases. CDR3 length equals 14 residues. Trimming removed 4 bases from V and 2 bases from J, with 11 bases in between. The germline V gene encodes CDR1 SGHVS and CDR2 FQNEAQ.

This chain connects TRBV19 to TRBJ1-1, with 8 bases matching TRBD1. Germline V lookup: CDR1 LNHDA, CDR2 SQIVND (reference sequence). CDR3 size: 15 residues. V shed 3 bases, J shed 4 bases, and the junction held 7 bases outside the gene matches. As DNA, the CDR3 is TGTGCCAGTAGTATTGGACAGGGAGTAGGCACTGAAGCTTTCTTT. Protein: CASSIGQGVGTEAFF. The full variable domain, with the rest looked up from reference TRBV19 and TRBJ1-1, is DGGITQSPKYLFRKEGQNVTLSCEQNLNHDAMYWYRQDPGQGLRLIYYSQIVNDFQKGDIAEGYSVSREKKESFPLTVTSAQKNPTAFYLCASSIGQGVGTEAFFGQGTRLTVV.

The chain uses TRBV5-1 and TRBJ1-4; D possibly corresponds to TRBD1 (5 bases). Germline loops: CDR1 SGHRS, CDR2 YFSETQ. This CDR3 contains 15 residues. Trimming cost V 4 bases and J 14 bases, with 24 bases left between them. CDR3 residues: CASSPNRIWTEPLFF. The CDR3 bases are TGCGCCAGCAGCCCAAACAGGATTTGGACGGAGCCCCTGTTTTTT. The entire variable domain, with the rest obtained from reference TRBV5-1 and TRBJ1-4, is as follows: KAGVTQTPRYLIKTRGQQVTLSCSPISGHRSVSWYQQTPGQGLQFLFEYFSETQRNKGNFPGRFSGRQFSNSRSEMNVSTLELGDSALYLCASSPNRIWTEPLFFGSGTQLSVL.

J is TRBJ1-2 and V is TRBV15; D might be TRBD1 (6 bases). The V end was cut by 5 bases, the J end by 4 bases, with 20 bases between. Germline CDR1 is LNHNV and CDR2 is YYDKDF (reference sequence). CDR3 size: 16 residues. The CDR3 DNA follows: TGTGCCACCAGCCCGAGGTCTCACAGGGCCTCCTATGGCTACACCTTC. Translated, it gives CATSPRSHRASYGYTF.